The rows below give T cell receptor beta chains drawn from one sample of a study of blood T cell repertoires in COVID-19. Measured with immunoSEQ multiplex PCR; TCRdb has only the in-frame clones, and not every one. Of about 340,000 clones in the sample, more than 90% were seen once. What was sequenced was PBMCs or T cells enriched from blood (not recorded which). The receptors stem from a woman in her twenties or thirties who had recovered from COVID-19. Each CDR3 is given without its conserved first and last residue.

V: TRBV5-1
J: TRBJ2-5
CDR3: ASSTQGAKEETQY

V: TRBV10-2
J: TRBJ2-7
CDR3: ASRGGQGVVYEQY

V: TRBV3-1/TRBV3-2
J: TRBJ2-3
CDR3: ASSPGLGTDTQY

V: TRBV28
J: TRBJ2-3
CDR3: ASISGSADTQY

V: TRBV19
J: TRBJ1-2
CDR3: ASSMRTAYGYT

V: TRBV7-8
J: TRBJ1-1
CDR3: ASSSEGGLTGTEAF

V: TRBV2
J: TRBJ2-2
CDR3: ASTGSGRASYAGELF

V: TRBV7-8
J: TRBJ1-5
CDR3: ASSLGRNNQPQH

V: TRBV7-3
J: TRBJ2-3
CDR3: ASSSGGASTDTQY

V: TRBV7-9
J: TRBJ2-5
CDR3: ASSLFLEPGTRETQY

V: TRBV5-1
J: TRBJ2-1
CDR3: ASSLGLAGEGYNEQF

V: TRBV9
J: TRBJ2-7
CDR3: ASSTPPADEQY

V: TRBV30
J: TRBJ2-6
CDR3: AWDRGLTGANVLT

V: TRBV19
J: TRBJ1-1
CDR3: ASSPTPGQNTEAF

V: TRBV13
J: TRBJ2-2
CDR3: ASSLMGALENTGELF

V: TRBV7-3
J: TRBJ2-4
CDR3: ASSPSAGRSKNIQY

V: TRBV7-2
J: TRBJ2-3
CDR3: ASSLSGKGTDTQY

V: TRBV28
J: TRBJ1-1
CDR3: ASTLSHTEAF

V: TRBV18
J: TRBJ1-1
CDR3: ASSPTARGGGGTEAF

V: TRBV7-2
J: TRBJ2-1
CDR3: ASSSGQRSNEQF

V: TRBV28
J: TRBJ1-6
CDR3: ASSGGQGLRSPLH

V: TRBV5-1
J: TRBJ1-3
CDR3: ASSLGTGVSGNTIY

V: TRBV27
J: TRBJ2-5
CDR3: ASRGSGETQY

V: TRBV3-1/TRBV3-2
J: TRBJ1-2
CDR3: ASSQLRAHYGYT

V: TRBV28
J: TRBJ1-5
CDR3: ASRTGGAYSNQPQH

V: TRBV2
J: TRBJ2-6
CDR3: ASSEWGAGANVLT

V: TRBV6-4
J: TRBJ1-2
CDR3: ASSPQVGGAYGYT

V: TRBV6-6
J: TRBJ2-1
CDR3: ASRASGAEQF

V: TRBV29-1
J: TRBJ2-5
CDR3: SVEVNGETQY

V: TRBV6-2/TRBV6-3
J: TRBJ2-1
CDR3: ASSWTTSGRRDEQF

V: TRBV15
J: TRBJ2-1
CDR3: ATSRGDSYNEQF

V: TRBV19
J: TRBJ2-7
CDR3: ASSIPYGQPAEQY

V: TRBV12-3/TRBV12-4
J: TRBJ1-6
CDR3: ASSFSEGSPLH

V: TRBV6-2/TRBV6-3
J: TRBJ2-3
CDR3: ASSLQAPTDTQY

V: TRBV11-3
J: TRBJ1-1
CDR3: ASSWTGQVGSAAF

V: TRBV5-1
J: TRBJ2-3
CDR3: ASSMGGFSTQY

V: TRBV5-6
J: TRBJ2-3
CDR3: ASSWTPGQVGLSTDTQY

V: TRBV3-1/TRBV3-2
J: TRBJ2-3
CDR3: ASSQDRLDIVSADTQY

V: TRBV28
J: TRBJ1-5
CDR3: ASSFQGARVQPQH

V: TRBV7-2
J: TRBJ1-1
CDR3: ASRETVNTEAF

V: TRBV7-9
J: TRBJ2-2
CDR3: ASSLANLHARNTGELF

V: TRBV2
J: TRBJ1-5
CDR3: ASSSRLSQPQH

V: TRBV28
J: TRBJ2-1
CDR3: ASSLLGLAGGEGEQF

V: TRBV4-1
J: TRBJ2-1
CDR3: ASRGLAGEKPYYNEQF

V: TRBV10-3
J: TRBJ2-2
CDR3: AISAAGTNSGELF

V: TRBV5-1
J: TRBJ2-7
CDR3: ASSLASGRTGEQY

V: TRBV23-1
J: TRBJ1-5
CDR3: ASIQWGDRRKLINSNQPQH

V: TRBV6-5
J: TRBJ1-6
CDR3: ASSYSVTGGSPLH

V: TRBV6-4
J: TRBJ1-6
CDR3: ASSEVQNSPLH

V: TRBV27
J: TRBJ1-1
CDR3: ASTLGGLGAEAF

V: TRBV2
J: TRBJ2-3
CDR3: ASSEMGRVGGNTQY

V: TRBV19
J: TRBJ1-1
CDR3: ASNERMNTEAF

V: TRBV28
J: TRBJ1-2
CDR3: ASRLQGSYGYT

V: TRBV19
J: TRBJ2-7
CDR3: ASSSAGTLTAYEQY

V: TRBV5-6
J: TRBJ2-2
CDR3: ASSLVDRVAGELF